This TCR beta chain was retrieved from a study of identical twins. Findings and caveats of the study: Where beta out-of-frame sequences were concerned, excess twin sharing was weaker.

A universal primer site was created by template switching, with the cDNA bearing unique molecular identifiers. TCRdb redid the calling of the 5' RACE reads with MiXCR, one entry per CDR3 protein. Seen here are just under 550,000 distinct CDR3 sequences, 12% to 15% observed once, and the top ten hold more than 0.4%. CDR1 and CDR2 from the germline V gene are DFQATT and SNEGSKA (reference sequence). The CDR3 spans 18 residues. Trimming at V came to 0 bases and at J to 0 bases, leaving 9 bases not matched to a gene. All donors were healthy Caucasians. This clonotype occurred a few times. Its antigen is undetermined. These data also formed part of another study, on yellow fever vaccine responses in identical twins.

Sample: CD4+ T cells sorted from blood. The receptor was derived from a woman aged 18-29 years in good health. The chain employs TRBV20-1 and TRBJ2-1; 9 bases are shared with TRBD2. The DNA for the CDR3 is TGCAGTGCTAGAGATGGTTCCGGGACTAGCCGCTCCTACAATGAGCAGTTCTTC. It codes for CSARDGSGTSRSYNEQFF.